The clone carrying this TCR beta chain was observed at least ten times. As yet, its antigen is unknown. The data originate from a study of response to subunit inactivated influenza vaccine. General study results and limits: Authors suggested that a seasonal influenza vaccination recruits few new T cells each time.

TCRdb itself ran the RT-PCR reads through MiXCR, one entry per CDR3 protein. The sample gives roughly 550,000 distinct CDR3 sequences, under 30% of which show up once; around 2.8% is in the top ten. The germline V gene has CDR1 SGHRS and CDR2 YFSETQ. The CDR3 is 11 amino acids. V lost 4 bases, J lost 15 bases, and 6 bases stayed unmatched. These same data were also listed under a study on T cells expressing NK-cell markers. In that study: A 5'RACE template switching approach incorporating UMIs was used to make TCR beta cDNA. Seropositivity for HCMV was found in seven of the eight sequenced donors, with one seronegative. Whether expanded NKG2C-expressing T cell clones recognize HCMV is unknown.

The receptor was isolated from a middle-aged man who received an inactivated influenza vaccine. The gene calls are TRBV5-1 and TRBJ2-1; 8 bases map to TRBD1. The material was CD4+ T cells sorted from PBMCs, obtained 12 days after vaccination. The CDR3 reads CASSPRQGRFF. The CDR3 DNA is TGCGCCAGCAGCCCTAGACAGGGGCGGTTCTTC.